This TCR beta chain was sequenced in a study of CD8+ T cells in alopecia areata. Study at large: Skin from approximately 6-13-month-old C3H/HeJ graft donors with spontaneous alopecia went to roughly 6-10-week-old female C3H/HeJ mice.

Overall study findings and caveats: Mice showed clearer TCR sharing than patients did, a gap that was possibly HLA-related. Normal scalp had lower clonality than lesional scalp, with alopecia totalis/universalis lesions showing this most strongly. Besides other cells, scalp samples also yield sequences of resident alphabeta T cells from normal skin.

Cells that came from pooled cutaneous lymph nodes were sorted using CD4, CD8alpha, NKG2D, NKG2ACE and other markers. Extraction of RNA preceded its reverse transcription into cDNA, which served as the sequencing template. Some clones are missing from TCRdb's copy, which holds only in-frame ones; the method was immunoSEQ multiplex PCR. Recorded here are roughly 260,000 clones, with no singletons, and the ten leading clones hold 1.2%. A note on this clone: Its antigen is undetermined. The genes and germline here are from mouse.

This TCR was sampled from a C3H/HeJ mouse with alopecia areata. Mouse strain MHC haplotype: H2-k. Sequencing was performed on CD4+ T cells sorted from a lymph node.

The sequenced CDR3 bases are TGTGCCAGCGGTGATGGGACAGGGAGCCAAGAC. It yields the protein CASGDGTGSQD. The CDR3 in full is CASGDGTGSQDTQYF. This chain connects TRBV13-2 to TRBJ2-5; 8 bases are shared with TRBD1. The read gets to within 4 residues of the CDR3 end, and the germline J gene fills in the rest. Germline CDR1 NNHNN, CDR2 SYGAGS (reference sequence). The V gene end was trimmed by 0 bases and the J gene end by 2 bases; junction bases not matched to a gene: 2. CDR3 length: 15 amino acids.